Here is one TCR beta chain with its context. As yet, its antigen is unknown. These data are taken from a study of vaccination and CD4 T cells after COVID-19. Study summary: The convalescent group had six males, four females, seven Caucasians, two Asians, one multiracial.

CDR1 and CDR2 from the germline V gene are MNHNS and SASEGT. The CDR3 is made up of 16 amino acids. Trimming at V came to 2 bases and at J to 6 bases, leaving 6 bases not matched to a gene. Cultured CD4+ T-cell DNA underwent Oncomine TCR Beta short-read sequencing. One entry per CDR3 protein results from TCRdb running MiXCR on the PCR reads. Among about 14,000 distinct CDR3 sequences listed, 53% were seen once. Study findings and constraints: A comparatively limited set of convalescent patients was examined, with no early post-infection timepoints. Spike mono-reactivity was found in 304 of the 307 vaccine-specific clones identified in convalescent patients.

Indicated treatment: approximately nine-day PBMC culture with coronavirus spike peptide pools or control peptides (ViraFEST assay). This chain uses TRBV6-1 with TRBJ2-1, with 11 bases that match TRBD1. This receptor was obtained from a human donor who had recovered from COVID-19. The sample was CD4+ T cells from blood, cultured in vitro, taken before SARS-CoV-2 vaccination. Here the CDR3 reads CASSERTGTGGNEQFF. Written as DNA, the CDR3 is TGTGCCAGCAGTGAAAGAACCGGGACAGGGGGCAATGAGCAGTTCTTC.